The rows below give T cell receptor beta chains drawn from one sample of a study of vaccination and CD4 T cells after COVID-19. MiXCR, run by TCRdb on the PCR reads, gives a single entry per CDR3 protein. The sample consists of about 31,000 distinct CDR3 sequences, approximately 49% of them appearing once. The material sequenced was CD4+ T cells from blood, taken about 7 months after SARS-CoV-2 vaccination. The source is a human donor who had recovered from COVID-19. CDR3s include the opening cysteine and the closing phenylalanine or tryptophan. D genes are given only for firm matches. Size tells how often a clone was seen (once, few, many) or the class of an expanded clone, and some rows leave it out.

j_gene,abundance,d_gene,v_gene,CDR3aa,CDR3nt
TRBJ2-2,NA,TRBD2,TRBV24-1,CATEGLAGAPGRLFF,TGTGCCACCGAAGGACTAGCGGGAGCCCCGGGGAGGCTGTTTTTT
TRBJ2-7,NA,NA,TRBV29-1,CSVGRVSYEQYF,TGCAGCGTTGGCAGAGTCTCCTACGAGCAGTACTTC
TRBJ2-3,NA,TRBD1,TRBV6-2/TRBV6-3,CASSPGTGHTDTQYF,TGTGCCAGCAGCCCCGGGACAGGGCACACAGATACGCAGTATTTT
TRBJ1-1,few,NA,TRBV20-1,CSARRQVEAFF,TGCAGTGCTAGAAGACAGGTTGAAGCTTTCTTT
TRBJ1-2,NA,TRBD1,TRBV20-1,CSAMGGTAYGYTF,TGCAGTGCTATGGGCGGGACAGCTTATGGCTACACCTTC
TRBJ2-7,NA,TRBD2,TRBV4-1,CASKGLGNYEQYF,TGCGCCAGCAAGGGACTAGGGAACTACGAGCAGTACTTC
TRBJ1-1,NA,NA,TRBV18,CASSLDKNTEAFF,TGTGCCAGCTCACTTGACAAGAACACTGAAGCTTTCTTT
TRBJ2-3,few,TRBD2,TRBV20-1,CSARALAGGADTQYF,TGCAGTGCTAGAGCTCTAGCGGGAGGAGCGGATACGCAGTATTTT
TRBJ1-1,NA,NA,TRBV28,CASSSLPNTEAFF,TGTGCCAGCAGTTCACTCCCTAACACTGAAGCTTTCTTT
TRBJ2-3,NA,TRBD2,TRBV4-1,CASSQGQLAGIRDTQYF,TGCGCCAGCAGCCAAGGTCAGCTAGCGGGAATCAGAGATACGCAGTATTTT
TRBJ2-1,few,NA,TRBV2,CASLGQNNEQFF,TGTGCCAGCCTCGGGCAGAACAATGAGCAGTTCTTC
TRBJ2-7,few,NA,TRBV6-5,CASSYSGTGGYEQYF,TGTGCCAGCAGTTACTCGGGGACCGGGGGCTACGAGCAGTACTTC
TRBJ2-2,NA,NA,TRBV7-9,CASSHRDKMNTGELFF,TGTGCCAGCAGCCATAGGGACAAAATGAACACCGGGGAGCTGTTTTTT
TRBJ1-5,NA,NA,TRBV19,CASTPGYRDDNQPQHF,TGTGCCAGTACTCCAGGGTACCGGGACGACAATCAGCCCCAGCATTTT
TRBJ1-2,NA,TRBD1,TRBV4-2,CASSLKMWDRSFYGYTF,TGTGCCAGCAGCCTAAAGATGTGGGACAGGAGCTTCTATGGCTACACCTTC
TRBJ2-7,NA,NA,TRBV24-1,CATSEAGLEQYF,TGTGCCACCAGTGAGGCAGGGCTCGAGCAGTACTTC
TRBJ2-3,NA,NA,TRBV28,CASSLARSTDTQYF,TGTGCCAGCAGTTTGGCTAGGAGCACAGATACGCAGTATTTT
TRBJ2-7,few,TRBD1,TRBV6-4,CASSFGTGEYEQYF,TGTGCCAGCAGTTTCGGGACAGGGGAATACGAGCAGTACTTC
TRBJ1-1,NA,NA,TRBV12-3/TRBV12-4,CASSSPGRMNTEAFF,TGTGCCAGCAGTTCACCGGGGAGAATGAACACTGAAGCTTTCTTT
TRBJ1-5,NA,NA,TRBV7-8,CASSLSDVSNQPQHF,TGTGCCAGCAGCTTATCCGACGTTAGCAATCAGCCCCAGCATTTT
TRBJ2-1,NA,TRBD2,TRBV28,CASSPGLAGGEQFF,TGTGCCAGCAGCCCGGGACTAGCGGGAGGGGAGCAGTTCTTC
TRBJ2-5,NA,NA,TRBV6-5,CASSYTFVETQYF,TGTGCCAGCAGTTATACGTTTGTCGAGACCCAGTACTTC
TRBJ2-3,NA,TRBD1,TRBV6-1,CASSEVGDREVDTQYF,TGTGCCAGCAGTGAAGTGGGGGACAGGGAGGTAGATACGCAGTATTTT
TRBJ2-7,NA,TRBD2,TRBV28,CASSLSPSGIGEQYF,TGTGCCAGCAGTTTATCCCCCAGCGGGATTGGCGAGCAGTACTTC
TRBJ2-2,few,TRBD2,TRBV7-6,CASSAAGGTPFTGELFF,TGTGCCAGCAGCGCAGCGGGAGGGACCCCCTTTACCGGGGAGCTGTTTTTT
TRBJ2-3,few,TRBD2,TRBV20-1,CSVPGGGTDTQYF,TGCAGTGTTCCGGGGGGGGGCACAGATACGCAGTATTTT
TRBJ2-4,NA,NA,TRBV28,CASTGAEFRNIQYF,TGTGCCAGCACTGGGGCAGAATTTAGAAACATTCAGTACTTC
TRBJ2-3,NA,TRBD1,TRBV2,CASSVGTGDTQYF,TGTGCCAGCAGTGTGGGGACAGGGGATACGCAGTATTTT
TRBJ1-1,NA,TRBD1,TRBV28,CASRPQGGGWTEAFF,TGTGCCAGCAGGCCACAGGGGGGGGGGTGGACTGAAGCTTTCTTT